Below, 15 T cell receptor beta chains from the same sample are listed, as sequenced in a study of T cells in Graves' hyperthyroidism and ophthalmopathy. Amplification of TCR beta CDR3 regions was performed using RNA transcripts as template. HTBI primers drove first-round RT-PCR of the TCR CDR3. TCRdb itself ran the multiplex PCR reads through MiXCR, one entry per CDR3 protein. The sample has more than 500,000 distinct CDR3 sequences; about 16% are singletons. The material sequenced was blood. All receptors come from a woman in her twenties or thirties with Graves' ophthalmopathy.

V and J are TRBV28 and TRBJ2-3; 7 nucleotides align to TRBD2. Germline trimming cut 6 bases from V and 7 bases from J; bases unmatched to any gene: 16. The germline V gene encodes CDR1 MDHEN and CDR2 SYDVKM. The CDR3 is 16 amino acids. The CDR3 loop reads CASRPLRLAAPYTQYF. The CDR3 region has the DNA TGTGCCAGCAGGCCCCTTCGGCTAGCGGCTCCGTATACGCAGTATTTT.

The gene calls are TRBV5-1 and TRBJ2-7, with 11 bases fitting TRBD1. The CDR3 is made up of 16 amino acids. Trimming cost V 3 bases and J 2 bases; bases outside gene matches: 7. Germline V gene data show CDR1 as SGHRS and CDR2 as YFSETQ. CDR3 protein: CASSSGRTGGAYEQYF. As DNA, the CDR3 is TGCGCCAGCAGCTCAGGAAGGACAGGGGGCGCCTACGAGCAGTACTTC.

This clonotype turned up a few times. CDR3 nucleotide sequence: TGTGCCATCAGGAAGGGGACTAGCGGGAGCGGGTACGAGCAGTACTTC. Its translation: CAIRKGTSGSGYEQYF. The genes are TRBV10-3 and TRBJ2-7; 14 nucleotides align to TRBD2. There are 16 residues in the CDR3. Per germline, CDR1 ENHRY and CDR2 SYGVKD. Trimming cost V 6 bases and J 4 bases; bases outside gene matches: 8.

Many counts were recorded for this clonotype. The CDR3 DNA reads TGCAGTGCTTGGGGACAGGGTCGTGAAAAACTGTTTTTT. It translates to CSAWGQGREKLFF. V and J are TRBV20-1 and TRBJ1-4, with 9 nucleotides matching TRBD1. This CDR3 spans 13 amino acids. The V and J ends lost 5 bases and 7 bases, in that order; junction bases with no gene match: 5. From germline, CDR1 is DFQATT and CDR2 SNEGSKA (reference sequence).

The V call is TRBV27, the J call TRBJ2-7, with TRBD1 identical over 9 bases. Germline CDR1 is MNHEY and CDR2 is SMNVEV (reference sequence). V shed 9 bases, J shed 2 bases, and the junction held 11 bases outside the gene matches. This CDR3 has 15 residues. CDR3 region: CASSLSGTGTYEQYF. CDR3 sequence (DNA): TGTGCCAGTAGTCTCTCCGGGACAGGGACCTACGAGCAGTACTTC.

The chain recombines TRBV10-3 with TRBJ2-7; D is perhaps TRBD1 (5 bases). Trimming pared 6 bases from V and 3 bases from J, leaving 18 bases between. Per the germline V gene, CDR1 is ENHRY and CDR2 is SYGVKD. This CDR3 spans 15 amino acids. The CDR3 reads CAIRTDSRPRYEQYF. CDR3 coding DNA: TGTGCCATCAGGACCGACAGCCGCCCACGCTACGAGCAGTACTTC.

This clonotype was observed at least ten times. This chain joins TRBV28 and TRBJ2-1, with D perhaps assigned TRBD1 or TRBD2 (5 bases each). Germline V gene data show CDR1 as MDHEN and CDR2 as SYDVKM. The CDR3 length is 18 residues. V lost 6 bases and J 0 bases, leaving 21 bases between the germline ends. The CDR3 DNA reads TGTGCCAGCAGCGAGGGGTTCGGGACCTCTGGCTCCTACAATGAGCAGTTCTTC. As protein: CASSEGFGTSGSYNEQFF.

The rearrangement uses TRBV19 and TRBJ2-1; 7 bases fit TRBD1. Looked up from germline, CDR1 is LNHDA and CDR2 is SQIVND (reference sequence). Trimming removed 6 bases from V and 5 bases from J; junction bases left unmatched: 7. The CDR3 loop spans 14 amino acids. CDR3 in amino acids: CASRGQGVHNEQFF. For the CDR3, the DNA is TGTGCCAGTAGAGGGCAGGGGGTCCACAATGAGCAGTTCTTC.

Ten or more counts support this clonotype. V gene TRBV7-6 combines with J gene TRBJ2-7, with D perhaps matching TRBD1 (6 bases). The CDR3 has 14 amino acids. With 5 bases removed from V and 4 bases from J, the gap between germline ends came to 15 bases. Germline CDR1 SGHVS, CDR2 FNYEAQ. CDR3 loop: CASSPRTAGYEQYF. CDR3 nucleotide sequence: TGTGCCAGCAGCCCACGGACAGCTGGTTACGAGCAGTACTTC.

V and J are TRBV7-2 and TRBJ1-1, with TRBD1 identical over 7 bases. The ends lost 5 bases at V and 5 bases at J; junction bases unmatched: 14. The CDR3 is 16 amino acids. Germline CDR1 and CDR2: SGHTA and FQGNSA. The chain's CDR3 is CASSQKRTGGHTEAFF. The CDR3 DNA sequence: TGTGCCAGCAGCCAGAAACGGACAGGCGGCCATACTGAAGCTTTCTTT.

This clonotype was seen many times. This rearrangement joins TRBV27 to TRBJ2-1; 14 bases are a match to TRBD2. The germline V gene has CDR1 MNHEY and CDR2 SMNVEV (reference sequence). V lost 2 bases, J lost 10 bases, and 4 bases stayed unmatched. CDR3 length: 15 amino acids. CDR3 residues: CASSLPGLAGAEQFF. The CDR3 DNA reads as TGTGCCAGCAGTTTACCGGGACTAGCGGGAGCCGAGCAGTTCTTC.

In this sample, this clonotype turned up many times. The chain recombines TRBV20-1 with TRBJ1-2; D gene ambiguous. The germline V gene encodes CDR1 DFQATT and CDR2 SNEGSKA (reference sequence). This CDR3 comprises 12 residues. V lost 0 bases and J 6 bases, leaving 8 bases between the germline ends. The CDR3 reads CSARDPGHGYTF. The CDR3 region has the DNA TGCAGTGCTAGAGATCCAGGCCATGGCTACACCTTC.

The sample holds many counts of this clonotype. The rearrangement uses TRBV27 and TRBJ2-7, with TRBD2 matching over 8 bases. This CDR3 spans 15 amino acids. Germline V gives CDR1 MNHEY, CDR2 SMNVEV (reference sequence). V lost 5 bases, J lost 0 bases, and 6 bases stayed unmatched. CDR3 residues: CASSVPAGASYEQYF. Written as DNA, the CDR3 is TGTGCCAGCAGTGTCCCAGCGGGGGCCTCCTACGAGCAGTACTTC.

This clonotype was picked up a small number of times. The chain uses TRBV4-2 and TRBJ1-4; D not certain. Trimming pared 7 bases from V and 5 bases from J, leaving 17 bases between. Germline V gene lookup returns CDR1 LGHNA and CDR2 YNFKEQ. The CDR3 runs 15 residues. CDR3 region: CASMASTYQNEKLFF. DNA for the CDR3: TGTGCCAGCATGGCCAGCACGTACCAAAATGAAAAACTGTTTTTT.

The sample holds a few counts of this clonotype. The final CDR3 position lacks the conserved phenylalanine or tryptophan, pointing to a likely read error. The chain links TRBV20-1 to TRBJ1-3; no firm D call. V lost 3 bases, J lost 0 bases, and 12 bases lay in between. This CDR3 region has 15 residues. Looked up from germline, CDR1 is DFQATT and CDR2 is SNEGSKA (reference sequence). Written as DNA, the CDR3 is TGCAGTGCTAGTGAGCGTGCTAACTCTGGAAACACCATATATTCT. This encodes CSASERANSGNTIYS.